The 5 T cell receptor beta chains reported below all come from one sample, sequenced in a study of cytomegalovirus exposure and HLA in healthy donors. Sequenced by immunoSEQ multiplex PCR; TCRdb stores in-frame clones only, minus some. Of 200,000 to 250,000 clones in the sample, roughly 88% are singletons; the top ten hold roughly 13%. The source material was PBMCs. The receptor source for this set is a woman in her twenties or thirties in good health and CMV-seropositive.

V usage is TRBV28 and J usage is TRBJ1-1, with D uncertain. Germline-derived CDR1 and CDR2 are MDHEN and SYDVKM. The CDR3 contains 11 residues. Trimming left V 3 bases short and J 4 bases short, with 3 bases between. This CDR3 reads CASSFSTEAFF. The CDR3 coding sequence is TGTGCCAGCAGTTTTAGCACTGAAGCTTTCTTT.

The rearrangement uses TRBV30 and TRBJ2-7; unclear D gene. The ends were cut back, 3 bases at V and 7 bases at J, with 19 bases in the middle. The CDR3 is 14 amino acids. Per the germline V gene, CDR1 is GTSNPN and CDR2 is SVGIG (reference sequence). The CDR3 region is CAWRSHVSLVEQYF. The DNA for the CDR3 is TGTGCCTGGAGGTCGCATGTTTCTTTAGTTGAGCAGTACTTC.

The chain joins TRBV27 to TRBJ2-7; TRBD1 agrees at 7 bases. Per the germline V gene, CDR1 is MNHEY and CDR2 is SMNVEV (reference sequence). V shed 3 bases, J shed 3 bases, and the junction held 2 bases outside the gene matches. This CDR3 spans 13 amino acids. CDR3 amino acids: CASSLTGRYEQYF. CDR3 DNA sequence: TGTGCCAGCAGTTTGACAGGGCGCTACGAGCAGTACTTC.

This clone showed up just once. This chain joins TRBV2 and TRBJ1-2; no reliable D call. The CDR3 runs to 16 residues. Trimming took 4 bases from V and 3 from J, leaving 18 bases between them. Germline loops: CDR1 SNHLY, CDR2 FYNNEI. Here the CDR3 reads CASSVGQAIGYYGYTF. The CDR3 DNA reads TGTGCCAGCAGTGTTGGGCAGGCCATAGGTTACTATGGCTACACCTTC.

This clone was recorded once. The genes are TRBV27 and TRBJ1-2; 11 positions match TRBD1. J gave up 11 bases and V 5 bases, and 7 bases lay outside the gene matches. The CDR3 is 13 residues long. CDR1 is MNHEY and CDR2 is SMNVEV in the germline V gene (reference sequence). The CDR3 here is CASSPRTGGNYTF. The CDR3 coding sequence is TGTGCCAGCAGTCCACGGACAGGGGGCAATTACACCTTC.